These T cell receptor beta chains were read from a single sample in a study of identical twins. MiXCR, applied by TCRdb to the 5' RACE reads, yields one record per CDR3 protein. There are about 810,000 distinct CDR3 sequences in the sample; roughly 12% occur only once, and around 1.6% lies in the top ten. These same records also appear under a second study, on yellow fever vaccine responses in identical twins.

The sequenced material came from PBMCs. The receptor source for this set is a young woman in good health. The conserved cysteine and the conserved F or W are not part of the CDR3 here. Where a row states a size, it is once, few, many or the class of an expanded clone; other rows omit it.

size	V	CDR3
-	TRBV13	ASVPSGPWNEQF
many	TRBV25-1	ASSVASGHNEQF
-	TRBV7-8	ASSQGRRLGWSETQY
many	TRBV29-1	SVGSGLTGELF
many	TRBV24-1	ATSDLHSAGGDNEQF
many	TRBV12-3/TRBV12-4	ASSLGSLEQF
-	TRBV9	ASSLTYFEGNTIY
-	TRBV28	ASSLEGSQGYT
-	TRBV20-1	SARAPRGNTGELF
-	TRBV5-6	ASSSQRGGVYNEQF
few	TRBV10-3	ASCSERANEQF
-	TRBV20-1	CARRTSGKYNEQF
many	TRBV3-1	ASSLELAGGSDTQY
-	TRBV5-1	ASSPGRQDPYGYT
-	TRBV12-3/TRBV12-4	ASSSTGGFAEAF
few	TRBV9	ASSPEGAVYNEQF
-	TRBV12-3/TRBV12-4	ASRTRGPEQY
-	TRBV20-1	SAVRIQGASNTGELF
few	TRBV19	ASSPRDRGNSETQY
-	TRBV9	ASSGSGTKPRSDTQY
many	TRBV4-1	ASSQEQGSYNEQF
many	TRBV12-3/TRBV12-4	ASSAGTGDPNTQY
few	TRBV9	ASSVGRPTNTGELF
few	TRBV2	ASSEGYGELF
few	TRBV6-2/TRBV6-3	ASSPLAGLLYNEQF